Below, one T cell receptor (beta chain) is given with its context. The CDR3 spans 15 residues. Germline V gene sequence: CDR1 SGDLS, CDR2 YYNGEE. Trimming stripped 3 bases from V and 1 base from J, with 8 bases between. The entry originates in a study of blood T cell repertoires in COVID-19. In Seattle, patients joined the study during active infection and were tracked longitudinally. The authors' processing: Nucleated cell counts were estimated from reference gene primer amplification. Sequencing used immunoSEQ multiplex PCR; TCRdb keeps in-frame clones, though not all of them. V and J calls and clone size follow that table, whereas D and trimming were derived from the DNA. The sample has over 150,000 clones, approximately 87% seen once.

The material sequenced was peripheral blood. This sequence was found in a woman in her seventies with COVID-19, enrolled during active disease. The chain is built from TRBV9 and TRBJ2-6; D call uncertain. The CDR3 region has the DNA TGTGCCAGCAGCGATCTTATTTCTGGGGCCAACGTCCTGACTTTC. Translation gives CASSDLISGANVLTF.